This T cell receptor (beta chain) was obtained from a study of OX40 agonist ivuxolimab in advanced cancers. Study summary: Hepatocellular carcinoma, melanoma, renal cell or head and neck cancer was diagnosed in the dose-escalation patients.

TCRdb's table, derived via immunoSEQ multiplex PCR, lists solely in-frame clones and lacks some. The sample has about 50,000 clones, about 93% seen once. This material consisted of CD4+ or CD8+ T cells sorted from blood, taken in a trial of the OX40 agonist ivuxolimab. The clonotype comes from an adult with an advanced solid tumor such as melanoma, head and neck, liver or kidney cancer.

The CDR3 DNA reads TGTGCCAGCAGCTTCCCATTGACTAGCGCCGACTCCTACAATGAGCAGTTCTTC. This codes for CASSFPLTSADSYNEQFF. This chain links TRBV11-2 with TRBJ2-1; 8 nucleotides match TRBD2. With 3 bases clipped from V and 0 bases from J, the junction kept 10 bases outside the gene matches. The CDR3 loop spans 18 amino acids. The germline gives CDR1 SGHAT, CDR2 FQNNGV.